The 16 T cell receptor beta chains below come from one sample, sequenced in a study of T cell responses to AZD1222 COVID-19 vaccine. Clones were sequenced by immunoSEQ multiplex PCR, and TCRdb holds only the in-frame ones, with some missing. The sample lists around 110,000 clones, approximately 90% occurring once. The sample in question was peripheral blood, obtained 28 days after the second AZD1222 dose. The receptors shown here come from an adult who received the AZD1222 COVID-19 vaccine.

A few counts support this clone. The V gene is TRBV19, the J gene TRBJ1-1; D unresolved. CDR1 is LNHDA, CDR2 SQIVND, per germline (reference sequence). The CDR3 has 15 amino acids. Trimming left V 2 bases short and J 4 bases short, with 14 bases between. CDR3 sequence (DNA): TGTGCCAGTAGTATACGGTCCCCACTGGGCACTGAAGCTTTCTTT. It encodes CASSIRSPLGTEAFF.

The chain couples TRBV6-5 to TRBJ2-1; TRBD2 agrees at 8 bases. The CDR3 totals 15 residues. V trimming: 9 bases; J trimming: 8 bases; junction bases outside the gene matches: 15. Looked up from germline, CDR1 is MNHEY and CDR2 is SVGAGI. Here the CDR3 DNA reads TGTGCCAGACTCCCGAGGAGCGGGAGTCTCTATGAGCAGTTCTTC. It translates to CARLPRSGSLYEQFF.

The DNA for the CDR3 is TGTGCCAGCAGCTTCCCGACAGTACGCGCACCGGCCTACACCTTC. This sequence encodes CASSFPTVRAPAYTF. The chain joins TRBV7-9 to TRBJ1-2; D may be TRBD1 (5 bases). This CDR3 is built from 15 residues. With 3 bases removed from V and 10 bases from J, the gap between germline ends came to 21 bases. CDR1 SEHNR and CDR2 FQNEAQ come from the germline V gene (reference sequence).

The CDR3 bases are TGTGCCAGCAGTGAAGGGACAGGGGGTTATCAGCCCCAGCATTTT. Its protein product is CASSEGTGGYQPQHF. The chain uses TRBV6-1 and TRBJ1-5; 10 bases map to TRBD1. The trim removed 1 base at V and 5 bases at J, leaving 2 bases unmatched. Germline V CDR1 and CDR2: MNHNS, SASEGT. The CDR3 sequence is 15 residues long.

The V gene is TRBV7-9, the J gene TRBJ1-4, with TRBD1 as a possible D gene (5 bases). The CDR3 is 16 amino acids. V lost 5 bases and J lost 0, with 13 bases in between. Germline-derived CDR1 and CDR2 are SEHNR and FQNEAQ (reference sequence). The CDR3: CASSTPGFSTNEKLFF. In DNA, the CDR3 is TGTGCCAGCAGCACACCAGGGTTCTCAACTAATGAAAAACTGTTTTTT. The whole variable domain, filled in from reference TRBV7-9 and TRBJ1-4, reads DTGVSQNPRHKITKRGQNVTFRCDPISEHNRLYWYRQTLGQGPEFLTYFQNEAQLEKSRLLSDRFSAERPKGSFSTLEIQRTEQGDSAMYLCASSTPGFSTNEKLFFGSGTQLSVL.

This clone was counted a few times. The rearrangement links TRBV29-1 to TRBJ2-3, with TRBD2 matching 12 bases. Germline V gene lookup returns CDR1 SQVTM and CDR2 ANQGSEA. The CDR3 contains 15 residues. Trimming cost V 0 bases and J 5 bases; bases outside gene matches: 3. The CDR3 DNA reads TGCAGCGTTGAAGATCGACTAGCGGGAGAAGATACGCAGTATTTT. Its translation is CSVEDRLAGEDTQYF.

The CDR3 here is CASSPSGQRDYGYTF. The CDR3 DNA reads as TGTGCCAGCTCACCAAGCGGACAGAGAGACTATGGCTACACCTTC. V is TRBV18 and J is TRBJ1-2, with D possibly being TRBD1 (6 bases). Germline V lookup: CDR1 KGHSH, CDR2 LQKENI. With 2 bases removed from V and 3 bases from J, the gap between germline ends came to 13 bases. This CDR3 has 15 amino acids.

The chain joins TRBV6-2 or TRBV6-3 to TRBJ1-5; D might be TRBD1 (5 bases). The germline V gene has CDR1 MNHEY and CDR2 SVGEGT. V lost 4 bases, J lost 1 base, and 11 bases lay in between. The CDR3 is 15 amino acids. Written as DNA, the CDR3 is TGTGCCAGCAGTTGGGGCAGGATAAGCAATCAGCCCCAGCATTTT. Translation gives CASSWGRISNQPQHF.

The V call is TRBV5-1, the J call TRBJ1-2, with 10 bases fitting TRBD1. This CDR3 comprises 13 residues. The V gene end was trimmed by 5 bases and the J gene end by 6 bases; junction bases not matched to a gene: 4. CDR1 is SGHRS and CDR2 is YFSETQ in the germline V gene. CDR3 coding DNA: TGCGCCAGCAGTTTGACAGGGGGCCATGGCTACACCTTC. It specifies CASSLTGGHGYTF.

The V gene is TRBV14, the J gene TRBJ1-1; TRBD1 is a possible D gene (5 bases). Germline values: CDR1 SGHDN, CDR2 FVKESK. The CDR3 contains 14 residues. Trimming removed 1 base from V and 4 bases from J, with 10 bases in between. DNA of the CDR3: TGTGCCAGCAGCCAAGCAGGGTCGGGCACTGAAGCTTTCTTT. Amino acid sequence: CASSQAGSGTEAFF.

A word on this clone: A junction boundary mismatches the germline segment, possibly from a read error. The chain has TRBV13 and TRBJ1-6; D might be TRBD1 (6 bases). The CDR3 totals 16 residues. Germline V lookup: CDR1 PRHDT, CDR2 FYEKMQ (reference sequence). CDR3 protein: CASSLGGQTRNSPLHF. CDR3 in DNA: TGTGCCAGCAGCCTAGGCGGACAGACCCGAAATTCACCCCTCCACTTT.

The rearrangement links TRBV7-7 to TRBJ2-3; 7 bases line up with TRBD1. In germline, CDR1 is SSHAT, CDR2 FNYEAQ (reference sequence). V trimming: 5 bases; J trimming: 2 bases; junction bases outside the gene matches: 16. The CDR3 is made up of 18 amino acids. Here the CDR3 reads CASSPRFQPGQNTDTQYF. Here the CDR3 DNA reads TGTGCCAGCAGCCCAAGGTTTCAACCGGGACAGAACACAGATACGCAGTATTTT.

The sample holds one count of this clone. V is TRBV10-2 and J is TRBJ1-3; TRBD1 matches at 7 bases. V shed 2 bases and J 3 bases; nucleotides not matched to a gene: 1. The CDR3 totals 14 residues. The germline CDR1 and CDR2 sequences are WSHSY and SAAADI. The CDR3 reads CASSEQGGGNTIYF. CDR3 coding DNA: TGCGCCAGCAGTGAGCAGGGGGGTGGAAACACCATATATTTT.

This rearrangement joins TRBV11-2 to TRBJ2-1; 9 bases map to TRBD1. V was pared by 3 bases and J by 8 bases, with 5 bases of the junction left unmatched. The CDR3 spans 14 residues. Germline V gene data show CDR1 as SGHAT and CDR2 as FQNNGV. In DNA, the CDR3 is TGTGCCAGCAGCTTCGGGACAGGGTCCGATGAGCAGTTCTTC. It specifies CASSFGTGSDEQFF.

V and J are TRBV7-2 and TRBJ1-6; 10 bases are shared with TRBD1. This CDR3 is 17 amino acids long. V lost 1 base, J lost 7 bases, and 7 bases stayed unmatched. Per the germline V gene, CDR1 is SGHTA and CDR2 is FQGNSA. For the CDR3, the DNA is TGTGCCAGCAGCTTAGGAGTCTGGGACAGGGGAAATTCACCCCTCCACTTT. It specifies CASSLGVWDRGNSPLHF.

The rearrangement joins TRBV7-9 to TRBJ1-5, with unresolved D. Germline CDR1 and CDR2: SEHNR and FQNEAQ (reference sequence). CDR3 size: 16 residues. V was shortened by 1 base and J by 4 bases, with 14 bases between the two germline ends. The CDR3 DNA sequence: TGTGCCAGCAGCTTAGGGGAAGGAATTTTTAATCAGCCCCAGCATTTT. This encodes CASSLGEGIFNQPQHF.